A selection of T cell receptor beta chains follows, all from one sample in a study of cytomegalovirus exposure and HLA in healthy donors. Clones were read by immunoSEQ multiplex PCR, and TCRdb kept only the in-frame ones, dropping some. This table holds about 120,000 clones, 75% found once. The sequencing sample was made of PBMCs. The origin of the receptors is a woman in her thirties or forties in good health and CMV-seropositive. The CDR3 runs from the conserved cysteine through the conserved F or W. The D gene is left open where the match is weak. The listing skips clone size in some rows; elsewhere it reads once, few, many or a size class.

>.|TRBJ2-1|TRBV27|.
TGTGCCAGCAGTCCCGTGGTAGCGGCTACGTCTGAGCAGTTCTTC
CASSPVVAATSEQFF
>.|TRBJ2-6|TRBV30|.
TGTGCCTGGAGTAAGACAGGTAAAAGCTCTGGGGCCAACGTCCTGACTTTC
CAWSKTGKSSGANVLTF
>once|TRBJ2-7|TRBV9|TRBD1
TGTGCCAGCAGCGCAAGGGACAGGGACCACTACGAGCAGTACTTC
CASSARDRDHYEQYF
>.|TRBJ2-7|TRBV13|.
TGTGCCAGCAGGCCCAGGGTGAGCCTAAGTTCCTACGAGCAGTACTTC
CASRPRVSLSSYEQYF
>.|TRBJ2-7|TRBV4-3|.
TGCGCCAGCAGCATCGAACCCGGACGGGGATACGAGCAGTACTTC
CASSIEPGRGYEQYF
>.|TRBJ2-5|TRBV6-4|TRBD1
TGTGCCAGCAGTGACGAAAACAGGGGGCGAGAAAACGCGTGGGAGACCCAGTACTTC
CASSDENRGRENAWETQYF
>.|TRBJ2-2|TRBV4-1|.
TGCGCCAGCAGCCAAGAAGACAGTGATGGGGACACCGGGGAGCTGTTTTTT
CASSQEDSDGDTGELFF
>.|TRBJ1-2|TRBV7-8|.
TGTGCCAGCAGCTCCTCGACATGGAGGGAAAACTATGGCTACACCTTC
CASSSSTWRENYGYTF
>.|TRBJ1-2|TRBV6-5|TRBD1
TGTGCCAGCAGTTACTCGGGGACAGGGGGGGATGGCTACACCTTC
CASSYSGTGGDGYTF
>.|TRBJ2-7|TRBV30|.
TGTGCCTGGAGTGAGGGAGTCGGATCCTACGAGCAGTACTTC
CAWSEGVGSYEQYF
>once|TRBJ2-7|TRBV29-1|.
TGCAGCGTTGAGTTGGACAGTAACTACGAGCAGTACTTC
CSVELDSNYEQYF
>.|TRBJ1-4|TRBV5-1|.
TGCGCCAGCAGCTTGGGCGGGACAACTAATGAAAAACTGTTTTTT
CASSLGGTTNEKLFF
>.|TRBJ1-3|TRBV5-5|TRBD1
TGTGCCAGCAGCAATCCGACAGGGCCTGGAAACACCATATATTTT
CASSNPTGPGNTIYF
>.|TRBJ1-2|TRBV7-9|TRBD1
TGTGCCAGCAGCTTAGAGACAGGGAGCTACACCTTC
CASSLETGSYTF
>.|TRBJ2-1|TRBV30|.
TGTGCCTGGATGGTAGGGTTGGGGGGGGCCTCCGATGAGCAGTTCTTC
CAWMVGLGGASDEQFF
>.|TRBJ2-7|TRBV9|TRBD2
TGTGCCAGCAGCCCCCAGGTTGGGCTAGCGGGAGCGGAGCAGTACTTC
CASSPQVGLAGAEQYF
>.|TRBJ2-7|TRBV7-9|TRBD2
TGTGCCAGCAGCCTCGGACTAGCGGGAGACGGGGAGCAGTACTTC
CASSLGLAGDGEQYF
>.|TRBJ2-1|TRBV9|.
TGTGCCAGCAGCGTAGCGATACTCCCTGGAGGTGAGCAGTTCTTC
CASSVAILPGGEQFF
>.|TRBJ2-1|TRBV6-6|.
TGTGCCTACGCGGCCACAAACTCCTACAATGAGCAGTTCTTC
CAYAATNSYNEQFF
>.|TRBJ2-1|TRBV25-1|.
TGTGCCAGCAGTAGGGACACGAGCTCCTACAATGAGCAGTTCTTC
CASSRDTSSYNEQFF
>.|TRBJ2-7|TRBV19|TRBD1
TGTGCCAGTTCGACAGGGGCGGAAAACGAGCAGTACTTC
CASSTGAENEQYF
>.|TRBJ2-3|TRBV6-6|.
TGTGCCAGCAGTTTAGGCACAGATACGCAGTATTTT
CASSLGTDTQYF
>.|TRBJ2-3|TRBV6-6|TRBD1
TGTGCCAGCAGCAGATTCCGGGACAGGGTCGAAGATACGCAGTATTTT
CASSRFRDRVEDTQYF